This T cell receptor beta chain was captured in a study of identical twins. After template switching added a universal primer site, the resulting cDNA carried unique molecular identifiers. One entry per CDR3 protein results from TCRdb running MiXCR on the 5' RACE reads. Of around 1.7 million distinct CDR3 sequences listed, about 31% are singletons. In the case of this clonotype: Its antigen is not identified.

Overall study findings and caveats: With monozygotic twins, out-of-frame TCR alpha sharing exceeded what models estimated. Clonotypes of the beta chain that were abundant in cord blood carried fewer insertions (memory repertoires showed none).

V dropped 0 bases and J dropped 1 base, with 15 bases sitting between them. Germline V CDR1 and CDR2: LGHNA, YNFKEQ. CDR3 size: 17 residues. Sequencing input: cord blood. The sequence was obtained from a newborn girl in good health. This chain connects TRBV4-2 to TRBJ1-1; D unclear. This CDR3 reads CASSQDHRGRGNTEAFF. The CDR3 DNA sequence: TGTGCCAGCAGCCAAGATCACCGGGGTCGGGGGAACACTGAAGCTTTCTTT.